The T cell receptor beta chain under discussion was sequenced for a study of preoperative IRX-2 immunotherapy in early breast cancer. Trimming stripped 7 bases from V and 0 bases from J, with 10 bases between. Looked up from germline, CDR1 is MGHDK and CDR2 is SYGVNS. The CDR3 has 14 amino acids. Treatment given: preoperative locoregional IRX-2 cytokine immunotherapy. Clones were read by immunoSEQ multiplex PCR, and TCRdb kept only the in-frame ones, dropping some. Among about 98,000 clones listed, about nine tenths were seen once. This chain uses TRBV25-1 with TRBJ1-3; TRBD1 might be the D (6 bases). The source of this sequence is a human donor with breast cancer. Sample: tumor tissue, taken after IRX-2 immunotherapy. The CDR3 is CASTRTDSGNTIYF. CDR3 bases: TGTGCCAGCACTAGGACAGACTCTGGAAACACCATATATTTT. Full variable domain (missing parts from reference TRBV25-1 and TRBJ1-3): EADIYQTPRYLVIGTGKKITLECSQTMGHDKMYWYQQDPGMELHLIHYSYGVNSTEKGDLSSESTVSRIRTEHFPLTLESARPSHTSQYLCASTRTDSGNTIYFGEGSWLTVV.